The T cell receptor (beta chain) described here comes from a study of blood T cell repertoires in COVID-19. Assay used: immunoSEQ multiplex PCR; TCRdb lists only in-frame clones, some missing. The data contain around 200,000 clones, approximately 85% of them singletons. Sequenced material: PBMCs or T cells enriched from blood (not recorded which). The receptor's source is a man aged 40-55 years with acute COVID-19.

The CDR3 loop reads CASSRDSPFF. The CDR3 bases are TGTGCCAGCAGTAGGGACTCTCCCTTCTTC. This rearrangement joins TRBV2 to TRBJ2-1, with a weak D call TRBD2 (6 bases). This CDR3 is 10 amino acids long. Germline values: CDR1 SNHLY, CDR2 FYNNEI. Trimming stripped 5 bases from V and 16 bases from J, with 12 bases between.